Below, 21 T cell receptor beta chains from the same sample are listed, as sequenced in a study of T-cell reconstitution after alpha-beta-depleted transplantation in children. Researchers prepared the TCRbeta library using unique molecular identifiers, the study reports. TCRdb recomputed calls from the PCR reads with MiXCR, one row per CDR3 protein. The data contain approximately 1,000,000 distinct CDR3 sequences, about 29% of them singletons. The material sequenced was PBMCs, mostly from graft donor cells, taken 360 days after TCRalphabeta/CD19-depleted stem cell transplant. These receptors all stem from a boy younger than two who had a stem cell transplant for SCID, so the T cells may come from the graft donor.

This clonotype was counted between two and nine times. This CDR3 is CASSISTSFGTQYF. CDR3 coding DNA: TGTGCCAGCAGTATATCGACTAGTTTCGGGACCCAGTACTTC. The chain couples TRBV12-3 or TRBV12-4 to TRBJ2-5; D is possibly TRBD2 (6 bases). The CDR3 runs to 14 residues. Trimming took 5 bases from V and 7 from J, leaving 17 bases between them.

This sequence joins TRBV12-3 or TRBV12-4 and TRBJ2-3; possibly TRBD1 for D (6 bases). The CDR3 loop spans 14 amino acids. V was pared by 5 bases and J by 5 bases, with 14 bases between. CDR3 region: CASSKGQGRDTQYF. CDR3 in DNA: TGTGCCAGCAGTAAAGGGCAGGGGAGAGATACGCAGTATTTT.

This clonotype was detected only a few times. The chain couples TRBV7-2 to TRBJ1-1; TRBD1 agrees at 7 bases. Germline assignment: CDR1 SGHTA and CDR2 FQGNSA. The V gene end was trimmed by 5 bases and the J gene end by 3 bases; junction bases not matched to a gene: 9. This CDR3 is 15 amino acids long. The CDR3 loop reads CASSPDRQGYTEAFF. In DNA, the CDR3 is TGTGCCAGCAGCCCGGACAGGCAAGGGTACACTGAAGCTTTCTTT. Based on the CDR3 plus reference TRBV7-2 and TRBJ1-1, the full variable domain is GAGVSQSPSNKVTEKGKDVELRCDPISGHTALYWYRQSLGQGLEFLIYFQGNSAPDKSGLPSDRFSAERTGGSVSTLTIQRTQQEDSAVYLCASSPDRQGYTEAFFGQGTRLTVV.

This clonotype showed up just a few times. The CDR3 DNA is TGTGCCAGCAGACCCTTCAGCGGGGGGCCCACAGATACGCAGTATTTT. Amino acid sequence: CASRPFSGGPTDTQYF. The J gene is TRBJ2-3, the V gene TRBV6-2 or TRBV6-3, with TRBD2 matching over 9 bases. The length of the CDR3 is 16 residues. The V gene end was trimmed by 6 bases and the J gene end by 2 bases; junction bases not matched to a gene: 9. In germline, CDR1 is MNHEY, CDR2 SVGEGT.

This clonotype was seen a few times. The rearrangement joins TRBV12-3 or TRBV12-4 to TRBJ2-3; 13 nucleotides agree with TRBD2. The CDR3 sequence is 15 residues long. Losses at the gene ends were 6 bases for V and 5 bases for J; bases not matched to a gene: 5. CDR3 sequence (DNA): TGTGCCAGCAGACTAGCGGGGGGGCGGAGAGATACGCAGTATTTT. The encoded protein is CASRLAGGRRDTQYF.

This clonotype was detected a few times. CDR3 nucleotides: TGTGCAGGGGGGCCGGGACTAGCGGCGAGGAATGAGCAGTTCTTC. Translated: CAGGPGLAARNEQFF. The J gene is TRBJ2-1, the V gene TRBV2; 11 nucleotides line up with TRBD2. There are 15 residues in the CDR3. Germline V gene lookup returns CDR1 SNHLY and CDR2 FYNNEI.

This chain uses TRBV28 with TRBJ2-5, with TRBD1 identical over 8 bases. CDR1 and CDR2 (germline): MDHEN, SYDVKM. V was clipped by 1 base and J by 3 bases; unmatched bases: 7. The CDR3 sequence is 16 residues long. The CDR3 sequence is CASSLLAGQGKETQYF. The DNA for the CDR3 is TGTGCCAGCAGTTTATTAGCCGGACAGGGCAAAGAGACCCAGTACTTC.

This clonotype was counted once. This rearrangement joins TRBV7-8 to TRBJ2-7; D possibly corresponds to TRBD1 (5 bases). Germline CDR1 and CDR2: SGHVS and FQNEAQ. Trimming removed 2 bases at V and 3 bases at J, with 8 bases between. CDR3 length: 13 amino acids. The CDR3 coding sequence is TGTGCCAGCAGCTTAATGACAGTCTACGAGCAGTACTTC. Amino acid sequence: CASSLMTVYEQYF.

J is TRBJ2-7 and V is TRBV20-1, with D possibly being TRBD1 or TRBD2 (5 bases each). This CDR3 is 14 amino acids long. With 2 bases removed from V and 6 bases from J, the gap between germline ends came to 17 bases. CDR1 and CDR2 from the germline V gene are DFQATT and SNEGSKA (reference sequence). The CDR3 DNA sequence: TGCAGTGCTAGATGGGACCGAGGTCCTCGCGAGCAGTACTTC. Translation: CSARWDRGPREQYF.

The rearrangement links TRBV5-5 to TRBJ2-7; TRBD1 is a possible D gene (5 bases). The CDR3 loop spans 14 amino acids. Germline V gives CDR1 SGHKS, CDR2 YYEKEE (reference sequence). V lost 0 bases, J lost 0 bases, and 7 bases lay in between. The CDR3 nucleotides are TGTGCCAGCAGCTTGGAGACAGACTCCTACGAGCAGTACTTC. Protein product: CASSLETDSYEQYF.

The rearrangement joins TRBV5-1 to TRBJ1-1, with D unresolved. V dropped 0 bases and J dropped 1 base, with 7 bases sitting between them. The CDR3 consists of 14 residues. Germline lookup yields CDR1 SGHRS and CDR2 YFSETQ. CDR3 region: CASSLAESNTEAFF. CDR3 DNA: TGCGCCAGCAGCTTGGCAGAATCGAACACTGAAGCTTTCTTT.

This clonotype was counted a few times. The chain recombines TRBV12-3 or TRBV12-4 with TRBJ2-1; 7 nucleotides align to TRBD1. V was clipped by 3 bases and J by 6 bases; unmatched bases: 11. The CDR3 loop spans 16 amino acids. The CDR3, as DNA: TGTGCCAGCAGTTTTCACCGCCAGAACAGGGGCAATGAGCAGTTCTTC. Amino acids: CASSFHRQNRGNEQFF.

The gene calls are TRBV11-2 and TRBJ2-4, with TRBD1 identical over 8 bases. Per germline, CDR1 SGHAT and CDR2 FQNNGV. V dropped 2 bases and J dropped 5; count of bases not matched to a gene: 5. This CDR3 has 15 residues. The CDR3 nucleotides are TGTGCCAGCAGCTTACCCGGGACAGGAGAAAACATTCAGTACTTC. Amino acids: CASSLPGTGENIQYF.

This clonotype was detected a few times. The rearrangement uses TRBV24-1 and TRBJ2-5, with no clear D. V lost 2 bases and J 4 bases, leaving 1 base between the germline ends. There are 11 residues in the CDR3. The V gene's germline CDR1 is KGHDR and CDR2 SFDVKD. In DNA form, the CDR3 reads TGTGCCACCAGTGATTCAGAGACCCAGTACTTC. It codes for CATSDSETQYF.

The chain combines TRBV12-3 or TRBV12-4 with TRBJ1-1, with 8 nucleotides matching TRBD1. V lost 10 bases and J lost 6; bases outside the gene matches: 13. The CDR3 runs 14 residues. The CDR3 coding sequence is TGTGCCACCCCGAGAGCAGGGGGCAAGGCTGAAGCTTTCTTT. The encoded protein is CATPRAGGKAEAFF.

The CDR3 sequence is CASSAWDLGYTF. The CDR3 DNA reads as TGTGCCAGCAGCGCCTGGGACCTGGGCTACACCTTC. This chain links TRBV11-2 with TRBJ1-2, with D possibly TRBD1 on 5 matching bases. Trimming took off 5 bases at V and 8 bases at J, with 12 bases between the two ends. The CDR3 extends over 12 amino acids. Looked up from germline, CDR1 is SGHAT and CDR2 is FQNNGV.

This chain uses TRBV6-1 with TRBJ1-1, with D unclear. The CDR3 is 13 amino acids. Germline-derived CDR1 and CDR2 are MNHNS and SASEGT. The V and J ends lost 7 bases and 1 base respectively, with 10 bases between them. The CDR3 loop is CASTLRSNTEAFF. In DNA, the CDR3 is TGTGCCAGCACCCTCCGATCGAACACTGAAGCTTTCTTT.

This clonotype was observed a few times. V and J are TRBV10-3 and TRBJ2-2; D is ambiguous. From germline, CDR1 is ENHRY and CDR2 SYGVKD. CDR3 length equals 14 residues. V gave up 3 bases and J gave up 3 bases, with 8 bases separating them. CDR3 DNA sequence: TGTGCCATCAGTGAAACAGATTACACCGGGGAGCTGTTTTTT. Its protein product is CAISETDYTGELFF.

The chain carries TRBV18 and TRBJ2-3; the match to TRBD2 covers 10 bases. V shed 1 base, J shed 4 bases, and the junction held 5 bases outside the gene matches. This CDR3 contains 16 residues. Germline V gene sequence: CDR1 KGHSH, CDR2 LQKENI. The chain's CDR3 is CASSPRGSGGSDTQYF. CDR3 bases: TGTGCCAGCTCACCACGGGGTAGCGGGGGGTCAGATACGCAGTATTTT. Together with reference TRBV18 and TRBJ2-3, the CDR3 gives the full variable domain: NAGVMQNPRHLVRRRGQEARLRCSPMKGHSHVYWYRQLPEEGLKFMVYLQKENIIDESGMPKERFSAEFPKEGPSILRIQQVVRGDSAAYFCASSPRGSGGSDTQYFGPGTRLTVL.

V gene TRBV5-1 combines with J gene TRBJ2-1; 11 bases line up with TRBD2. The junction had 6 bases not matched to a gene; V was cut back by 4 bases and J by 0 bases. The CDR3 consists of 17 residues. CDR1 and CDR2 (germline): SGHRS, YFSETQ. The CDR3 loop reads CASSTSGGLSSYNEQFF. DNA for the CDR3: TGCGCCAGCAGCACTAGCGGGGGCCTTAGCTCCTACAATGAGCAGTTCTTC.

This clonotype has only a few counts. V is TRBV4-2 and J is TRBJ1-2; 10 positions match TRBD1. With 4 bases clipped from V and 5 bases from J, the junction kept 4 bases outside the gene matches. The germline gives CDR1 LGHNA, CDR2 YNFKEQ. The CDR3 is 14 residues long. CDR3 sequence (DNA): TGTGCCAGCAGCCGAGGGACAGGGGAGTATGGCTACACCTTC. Its translation is CASSRGTGEYGYTF.